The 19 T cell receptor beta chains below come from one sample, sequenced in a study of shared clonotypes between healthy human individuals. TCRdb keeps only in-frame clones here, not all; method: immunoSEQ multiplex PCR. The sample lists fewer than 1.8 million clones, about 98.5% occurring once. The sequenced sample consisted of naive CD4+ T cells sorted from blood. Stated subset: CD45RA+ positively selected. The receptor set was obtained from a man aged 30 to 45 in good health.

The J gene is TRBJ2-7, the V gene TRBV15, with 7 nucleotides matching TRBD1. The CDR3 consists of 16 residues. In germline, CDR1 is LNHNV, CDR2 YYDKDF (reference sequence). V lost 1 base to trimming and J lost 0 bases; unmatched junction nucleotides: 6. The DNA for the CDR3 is TGTGCCACCAGCAGAGTCCGGGACAGAAGCTCCTACGAGCAGTACTTC. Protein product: CATSRVRDRSSYEQYF.

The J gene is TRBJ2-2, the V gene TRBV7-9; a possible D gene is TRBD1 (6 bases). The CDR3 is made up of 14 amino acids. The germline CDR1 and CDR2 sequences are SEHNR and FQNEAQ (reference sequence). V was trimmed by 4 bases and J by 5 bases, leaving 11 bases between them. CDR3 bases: TGTGCCAGCAGCTCGCCTACAGGGACCGGGGAGCTGTTTTTT. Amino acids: CASSSPTGTGELFF.

This CDR3 reads CASSRSGQGLYGYTF. The CDR3 DNA is TGTGCCAGCAGCCGATCGGGACAGGGGTTATATGGCTACACCTTC. The V call is TRBV7-9, the J call TRBJ1-2, with 10 positions matching TRBD1. CDR3 length: 15 residues. V gave up 5 bases and J gave up 5 bases; unmatched junction bases: 8. In germline, CDR1 is SEHNR, CDR2 FQNEAQ (reference sequence).

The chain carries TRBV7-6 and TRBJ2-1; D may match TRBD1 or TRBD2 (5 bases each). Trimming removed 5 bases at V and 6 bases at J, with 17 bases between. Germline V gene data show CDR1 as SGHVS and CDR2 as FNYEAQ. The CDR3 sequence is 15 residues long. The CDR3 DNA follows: TGTGCCAGCAGCCCGGGACCCGCCAGGAGCAATGAGCAGTTCTTC. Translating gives CASSPGPARSNEQFF.

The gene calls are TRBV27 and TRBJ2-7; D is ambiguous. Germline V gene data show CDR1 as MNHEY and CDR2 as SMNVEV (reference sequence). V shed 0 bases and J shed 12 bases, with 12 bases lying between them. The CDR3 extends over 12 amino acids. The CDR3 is CASSLSLGIRYF. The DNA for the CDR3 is TGTGCCAGCAGTTTATCGTTGGGGATTAGGTACTTC.

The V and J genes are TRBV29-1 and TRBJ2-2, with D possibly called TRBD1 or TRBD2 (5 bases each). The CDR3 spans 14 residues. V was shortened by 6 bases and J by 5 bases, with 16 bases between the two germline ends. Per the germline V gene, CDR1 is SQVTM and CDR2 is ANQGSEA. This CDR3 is CSVGAEIRTGELFF. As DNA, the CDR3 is TGCAGCGTCGGGGCCGAGATTAGGACCGGGGAGCTGTTTTTT.

DNA for the CDR3: TGTGCCAGCAGTGTTACGGGGAACTCCTACAATGAGCAGTTCTTC. It encodes CASSVTGNSYNEQFF. The chain links TRBV2 to TRBJ2-1; D might be TRBD2 (5 bases). Trimming pared 4 bases from V and 0 bases from J, leaving 10 bases between. Germline V CDR1 and CDR2: SNHLY, FYNNEI. The CDR3 has 15 residues.

CDR3 residues: CASSEVFDSLQETQYF. CDR3 coding DNA: TGTGCCAGCAGTGAAGTCTTTGACAGCCTACAAGAGACCCAGTACTTC. V gene TRBV6-1 combines with J gene TRBJ2-5, with D possibly being TRBD1 (5 bases). The V and J ends lost 1 base and 2 bases respectively, with 14 bases between them. This CDR3 region has 16 residues. Germline V gives CDR1 MNHNS, CDR2 SASEGT.

Here the CDR3 reads CASSETGTGAGNEQFF. The CDR3 DNA reads as TGTGCCAGCAGCGAAACCGGGACAGGGGCTGGCAATGAGCAGTTCTTC. The rearrangement joins TRBV9 to TRBJ2-1; 10 nucleotides align to TRBD1. The length of the CDR3 is 16 residues. V lost 3 bases to trimming and J lost 6 bases; unmatched junction nucleotides: 9. The germline gives CDR1 SGDLS, CDR2 YYNGEE.

As DNA, the CDR3 is TGTGCCAGCAGTACACTTATCACTGTAGCCGGGACAGGGGCCACCGGGGAGCTGTTTTTT. Its protein product is CASSTLITVAGTGATGELFF. The rearrangement uses TRBV28 and TRBJ2-2; 10 bases align to TRBD1. The CDR3 extends over 20 amino acids. The germline CDR1 and CDR2 sequences are MDHEN and SYDVKM. V was pared by 5 bases and J by 4 bases, with 19 bases of the junction left unmatched.

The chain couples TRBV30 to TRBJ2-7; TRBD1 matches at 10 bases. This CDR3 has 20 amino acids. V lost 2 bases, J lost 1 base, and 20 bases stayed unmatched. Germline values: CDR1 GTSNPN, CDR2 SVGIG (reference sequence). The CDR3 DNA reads TGTGCCTGGAGTAAAGGGACAGGGGCTTATGTACTAGCGACTTCCTACGAGCAGTACTTC. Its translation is CAWSKGTGAYVLATSYEQYF.

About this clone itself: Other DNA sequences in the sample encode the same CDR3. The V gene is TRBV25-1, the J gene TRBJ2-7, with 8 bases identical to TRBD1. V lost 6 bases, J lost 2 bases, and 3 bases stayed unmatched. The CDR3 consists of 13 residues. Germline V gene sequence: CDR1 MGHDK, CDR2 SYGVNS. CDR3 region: CASSRTGTYEQYF. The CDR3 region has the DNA TGTGCCAGCAGCAGGACAGGGACCTACGAGCAGTACTTC.

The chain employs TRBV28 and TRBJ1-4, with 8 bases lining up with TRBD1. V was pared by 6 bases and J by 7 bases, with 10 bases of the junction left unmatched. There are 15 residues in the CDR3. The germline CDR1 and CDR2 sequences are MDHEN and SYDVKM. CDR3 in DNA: TGTGCCAGCAGAGTTCCCGGGACAGGCCGTGAAAAACTGTTTTTT. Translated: CASRVPGTGREKLFF.

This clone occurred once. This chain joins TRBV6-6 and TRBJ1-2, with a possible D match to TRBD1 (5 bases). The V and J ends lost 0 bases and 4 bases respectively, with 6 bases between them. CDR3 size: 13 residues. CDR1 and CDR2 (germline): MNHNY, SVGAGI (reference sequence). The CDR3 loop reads CASSYSDSYGYTF. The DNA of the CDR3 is TGTGCCAGCAGTTACTCAGACAGCTATGGCTACACCTTC.

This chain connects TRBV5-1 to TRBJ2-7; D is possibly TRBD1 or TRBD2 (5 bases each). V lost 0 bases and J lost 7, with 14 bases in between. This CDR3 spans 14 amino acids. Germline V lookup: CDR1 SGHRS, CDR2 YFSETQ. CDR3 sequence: CASSLVTGLGEQYF. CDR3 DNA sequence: TGCGCCAGCAGCTTGGTAACAGGACTGGGTGAGCAGTACTTC.

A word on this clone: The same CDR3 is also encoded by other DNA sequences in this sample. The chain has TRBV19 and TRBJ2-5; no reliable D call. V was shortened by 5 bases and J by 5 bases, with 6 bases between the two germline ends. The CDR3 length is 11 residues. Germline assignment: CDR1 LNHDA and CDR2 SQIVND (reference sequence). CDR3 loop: CASSSRETQYF. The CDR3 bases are TGTGCCAGTAGTTCTCGGGAGACCCAGTACTTC.

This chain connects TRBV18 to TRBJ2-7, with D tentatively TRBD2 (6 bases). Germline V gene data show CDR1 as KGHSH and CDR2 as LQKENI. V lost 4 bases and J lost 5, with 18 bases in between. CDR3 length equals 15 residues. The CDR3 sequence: CASSLFGGEDHEQYF. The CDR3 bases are TGTGCCAGCTCACTTTTCGGCGGGGAGGACCACGAGCAGTACTTC.

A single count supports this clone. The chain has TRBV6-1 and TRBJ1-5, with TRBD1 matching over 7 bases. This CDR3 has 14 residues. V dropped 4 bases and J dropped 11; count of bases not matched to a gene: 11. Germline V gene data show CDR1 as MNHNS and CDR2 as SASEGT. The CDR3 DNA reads TGTGCCAGCAGTGTCTCCAGGGAGGGGGCAGCCCAGCATTTT. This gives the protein CASSVSREGAAQHF.

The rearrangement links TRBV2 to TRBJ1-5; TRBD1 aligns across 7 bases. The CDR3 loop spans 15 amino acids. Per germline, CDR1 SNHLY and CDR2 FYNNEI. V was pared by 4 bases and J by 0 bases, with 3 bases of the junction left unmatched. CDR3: CASSVPGGSNQPQHF. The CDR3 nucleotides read TGTGCCAGCAGTGTCCCAGGGGGTAGCAATCAGCCCCAGCATTTT.